This T cell receptor (beta chain) was sequenced during a study of blood T cell repertoires in COVID-19. On the study more broadly: Material from acute and convalescent COVID-19 was sourced from the United States, Italy and Spain. In each case, the material was cDNA or gDNA derived from T cells, B-cell-depleted T cells, or PBMCs.

Measured with immunoSEQ multiplex PCR; TCRdb has only the in-frame clones, and not every one. Among roughly 20,000 clones listed, approximately 86% were seen once. Germline CDR1 MNHEY, CDR2 SMNVEV (reference sequence). Trimming stripped 4 bases from V and 3 bases from J, with 16 bases between. CDR3 length: 15 amino acids. Sequencing was done on a sample of peripheral blood. The V call is TRBV27, the J call TRBJ2-7, with D perhaps TRBD1 (6 bases). The sequence came from a human donor in a cohort sampled during active COVID-19. The CDR3 DNA follows: TGTGCCAGCAGTTCCCCCGAGCAGGGACACTACGAGCAGTACTTC. Its translation is CASSSPEQGHYEQYF.